This section outlines one TCR beta chain sequence together with its context. No antigen is known for it. Because it lacks the conserved phenylalanine or tryptophan at the end, this CDR3 is likely a read error. The DNA is left out, because the CDR3 cannot be placed on it with certainty; the CDR3 is given as TCRdb lists it. The sample originates from a study of CD8+CD57+ T cells in acquired aplastic anemia. The overall study: Mean yield of DNA from sorted CD4+ and CD8+ cells was roughly 3.2 ug. Read counts for CD4+ cells (from healthy donors) averaged roughly 10 million.

General study findings and limits: In common between the patients and the controls were more than 25 CD8+ CDR3 sequences. Statistical testing detected no significant gap in CD8+ Simpson's diversity between patients and controls.

Researchers used genomic DNA as the template to profile TCR beta VDJ and CDR3. Via MiXCR, TCRdb re-called the reads, giving one row per CDR3 protein. The table lists about 190,000 distinct CDR3 sequences, around 59% of them singletons, with approximately 15% in the top ten. The receptor was derived from a human donor in good health, serving as a control. The sample consisted of sorted CD4+, CD8+, or CD8+CD57+ T cells (not recorded which) from PBMCs.

The CDR3 sequence: CASNLLGI. The chain recombines TRBV7-2 with TRBJ1-4. Germline CDR1 reads SGHTA; CDR2 reads FQGNSA. 8 amino acids form the CDR3, both terminal residues included.